The 13 T cell receptor beta chains below were found in one sample sequenced in a study of T cells in Graves' hyperthyroidism and ophthalmopathy (dated by TCRdb to the late 2010s). Library preparation used multiplex PCR. Sequencing used an Illumina HiSeq 2000. The TCR beta CDR3 regions were amplified from RNA transcripts. The TCR CDR3 was subjected to a first round of RT-PCR using the HTBI primer set and the Qiagen OneStep RT-PCR kit. Clones were called with MiXCR by TCRdb after fastp trimmed the public reads at Q25, and only in-frame beta chains were retained. Each CDR3 protein appears once, grouped with its most common genes and DNA. Here the sample has 500,000 to 750,000 distinct CDR3 sequences; approximately 14% occur a single time. Clones ranked in the top ten supply under 8% of the sample. The material sequenced was blood. The receptors stem from a woman aged 25 to 39 with Graves' hyperthyroidism.

This rearrangement joins TRBV20-1 to TRBJ2-3; 9 positions match TRBD2. This CDR3 comprises 18 residues. From germline, CDR1 is DFQATT and CDR2 SNEGSKA (reference sequence). V lost 3 bases to trimming and J lost 0 bases; unmatched junction nucleotides: 13. In nucleotides, the CDR3 is TGCAGTGCTAGCGGTCTATCGGAGACTAGCGGTAGCACAGATACGCAGTATTTT. This gives the protein CSASGLSETSGSTDTQYF.

The chain uses TRBV9 and TRBJ1-5; D not certain. CDR3 length: 15 amino acids. Trimming removed 3 bases at V and 3 bases at J, with 13 bases between. Germline loops: CDR1 SGDLS, CDR2 YYNGEE. The CDR3 coding sequence is TGTGCCAGCAGCGCGGACGGAGAGATCAATCAGCCCCAGCATTTT. Translating gives CASSADGEINQPQHF. Looking up the rest from reference TRBV9 and TRBJ1-5 gives the full variable domain: DSGVTQTPKHLITATGQRVTLRCSPRSGDLSVYWYQQSLDQGLQFLIQYYNGEERAKGNILERFSAQQFPDLHSELNLSSLELGDSALYFCASSADGEINQPQHFGDGTRLSIL.

This clonotype occurred a few times. The chain couples TRBV6-6 to TRBJ2-7, with D possibly being TRBD1 or TRBD2 (6 bases each). This CDR3 spans 16 amino acids. Germline CDR1 reads MNHNY; CDR2 reads SVGAGI (reference sequence). Trimming removed 0 bases from V and 6 bases from J, with 18 bases in between. Here the CDR3 DNA reads TGTGCCAGCAGTTACTCGAGCCATGGGGGGCGCGCCGAGCAGTACTTC. It codes for CASSYSSHGGRAEQYF.

A remark on this clonotype: A much larger clone sits a single nucleotide away, making a read error possible. The V call is TRBV12-3 or TRBV12-4, the J call TRBJ2-7, with TRBD2 as a possible D gene (5 bases). The CDR3 covers 14 residues. The CDR3 nucleotides read TGTGCCAGCACGGGGAATTCCCCCTCCCACGAGCAGTACTTC. Translating gives CASTGNSPSHEQYF.

The chain has TRBV29-1 and TRBJ2-3; maybe TRBD2 (5 bases). Per germline, CDR1 SQVTM and CDR2 ANQGSEA. Trimming stripped 6 bases from V and 4 bases from J, with 11 bases between. The CDR3 sequence is 12 residues long. The CDR3 coding sequence is TGCAGCGTCGAGGGATCCCCAGATACGCAGTATTTT. This gives the protein CSVEGSPDTQYF.

This clonotype was picked up many times. This chain uses TRBV7-2 with TRBJ2-1; D may be TRBD2 (6 bases). Germline CDR1 and CDR2: SGHTA and FQGNSA. Trimming cost V 5 bases and J 6 bases, with 23 bases left between them. CDR3 length: 17 amino acids. The chain's CDR3 is CASSPTSEVTPRNEQFF. CDR3 in DNA: TGTGCCAGCAGCCCGACTAGTGAAGTCACCCCTCGCAATGAGCAGTTCTTC.

This clonotype came up many times. In nucleotides, the CDR3 is TGTGCCAGCAGCCACTCTACTGGCTACGAGCAGTACTTC. Translated, it gives CASSHSTGYEQYF. The V gene is TRBV3-1, the J gene TRBJ2-7; no definite D call. The V gene's germline CDR1 is LGHDT and CDR2 YNNKEL (reference sequence). The germline V and J ends were trimmed by 3 bases and 3 bases, with 9 bases remaining between them. The CDR3 loop spans 13 amino acids.

This clonotype was detected a few times. The chain is built from TRBV19 and TRBJ2-1; D unresolved. Germline lookup yields CDR1 LNHDA and CDR2 SQIVND (reference sequence). Trimming took off 6 bases at V and 8 bases at J, with 11 bases between the two ends. CDR3 length: 12 residues. The CDR3 spells CASSHPLHEQFF. As DNA, the CDR3 is TGTGCCAGTAGCCATCCCCTCCATGAGCAGTTCTTC.

This clonotype was counted many times. A much larger clone lies one base from this, so it may be a read error. The chain links TRBV6-1 to TRBJ2-3; the match to TRBD2 covers 13 bases. The CDR3 length is 15 residues. Germline lookup yields CDR1 MNHNS and CDR2 SASEGT. Germline trimming cut 4 bases from V and 5 bases from J; bases unmatched to any gene: 3. This CDR3 is CASSGTSGRGDTQYF. The CDR3 DNA reads as TGTGCCAGCAGTGGGACTAGCGGGAGAGGAGATACGCAGTATTTT.

DNA for the CDR3: TGTGCCAGCAGCCGTGGGACCCCGAGGGCAGATACGCAGTATTTT. It translates to CASSRGTPRADTQYF. V and J are TRBV6-2 or TRBV6-3 and TRBJ2-3; D could derive from TRBD1 or TRBD2 (5 bases each). Deletions cut 6 bases from V and 4 bases from J, with 17 bases between. The length of the CDR3 is 15 residues. In germline, CDR1 is MNHEY, CDR2 SVGEGT.

In this sample, this clonotype turned up a few times. The chain is built from TRBV19 and TRBJ1-2; TRBD1 matches at 12 bases. Germline CDR1 is LNHDA and CDR2 is SQIVND (reference sequence). The J segment lost 3 bases and the V segment lost 6 bases, leaving 20 bases of the junction unmatched. CDR3 length equals 20 residues. DNA for the CDR3: TGTGCCAGTAGCGGACCCAAAATCCGGGACAGGGGGCTTGAGGACTATGGCTACACCTTC. It codes for CASSGPKIRDRGLEDYGYTF.

There are a few counts of this clonotype. V usage is TRBV19 and J usage is TRBJ2-1, with 8 bases aligning to TRBD2. The CDR3 extends over 15 amino acids. Germline values: CDR1 LNHDA, CDR2 SQIVND (reference sequence). Trimming at V came to 4 bases and at J to 5 bases, leaving 7 bases not matched to a gene. CDR3 sequence (DNA): TGTGCCAGTAGTACCCGCCGACTAGCGCACAATGAGCAGTTCTTC. This sequence encodes CASSTRRLAHNEQFF.

This clonotype was observed a handful of times. The gene calls are TRBV18 and TRBJ2-7; 9 bases match TRBD2. CDR1 and CDR2 (germline): KGHSH, LQKENI. CDR3 length: 18 residues. V was clipped by 3 bases and J by 5 bases; unmatched bases: 17. The chain's CDR3 is CASSPLTAAGGGGNEQYF. CDR3 sequence (DNA): TGTGCCAGCTCACCGTTGACTGCAGCGGGAGGTGGGGGAAACGAGCAGTACTTC.